The rows below give T cell receptor beta chains drawn from one sample of a study of graft-versus-host responses after intestinal transplantation. Sequencing used immunoSEQ multiplex PCR; TCRdb keeps in-frame clones, though not all of them. The table shows around 100,000 clones, with 87% occurring only once. Their specific antigens are unknown. This specimen consisted of unstimulated CD4+ T cells sorted from spleen or lymph node cells, obtained before intestinal transplant. These receptors all come from a human donor who received an intestinal transplant. Both conserved end residues are part of each CDR3. A D gene is named only where the DNA matches it firmly. Clone size appears in some rows only: once, few, many, or a class for an expanded clone.

>.|TRBV7-2|TRBJ2-3|TRBD2
CASSFPLLAGRGTDTQYF
TGTGCCAGCAGCTTTCCCCTACTAGCGGGGAGGGGCACAGATACGCAGTATTTT
>.|TRBV7-6|TRBJ2-2|TRBD2
CASSLGLVPNTGELFF
TGTGCCAGCAGCCTAGGACTAGTTCCGAACACCGGGGAGCTGTTTTTT
>.|TRBV7-2|TRBJ2-3|TRBD2
CASSLVSGGALDTQYF
TGTGCCAGCAGCTTAGTCAGCGGGGGGGCTCTAGATACGCAGTATTTT
>.|TRBV9|TRBJ1-3|TRBD1
CASSADRAGNTIYF
TGTGCCAGCAGCGCCGACAGGGCTGGAAACACCATATATTTT
>.|TRBV4-1|TRBJ1-3|.
CVSRRGWGESGNTIYF
TGCGTCAGCAGGAGGGGGTGGGGAGAATCTGGAAACACCATATATTTT
>.|TRBV11-3|TRBJ2-1|TRBD2
CASSPDGGSKNNEQFF
TGTGCCAGCAGCCCCGACGGCGGGAGCAAGAACAATGAGCAGTTCTTC
>.|TRBV6-1|TRBJ1-5|.
CASSEQASGNQPQHF
TGTGCCAGCAGTGAACAGGCTAGTGGCAATCAGCCCCAGCATTTT
>few|TRBV6-1|TRBJ2-7|.
CASRIIGAEEQYF
TGTGCCAGCAGGATCATCGGGGCGGAGGAGCAGTACTTC
>.|TRBV2|TRBJ1-4|.
CASSEWGVEKLFF
TGTGCCAGCAGTGAATGGGGTGTTGAAAAACTGTTTTTT
>.|TRBV10-3|TRBJ1-1|.
CAISKNTEAFF
TGTGCCATCAGTAAGAACACTGAAGCTTTCTTT
>.|TRBV29-1|TRBJ2-7|TRBD1
CSVDGTGVSEQYF
TGCAGCGTTGATGGGACAGGGGTTTCCGAGCAGTACTTC
>.|TRBV11-2|TRBJ2-7|.
CASSLSRDASYEQYF
TGTGCCAGCAGCTTATCCCGGGACGCCTCCTACGAGCAGTACTTC
>.|TRBV5-1|TRBJ2-7|.
CASSLEGVGTNEQYF
TGCGCCAGCAGCTTGGAGGGGGTTGGGACTAACGAGCAGTACTTC
>.|TRBV29-1|TRBJ2-6|.
CSVGGAYSGANVLTF
TGCAGCGTTGGGGGGGCCTACTCTGGGGCCAACGTCCTGACTTTC
>.|TRBV6-6|TRBJ2-6|TRBD2
CASRGRVGSGANVLTF
TGTGCCTCCCGGGGGAGGGTAGGCTCTGGGGCCAACGTCCTGACTTTC
>.|TRBV9|TRBJ2-6|TRBD1
CASSGNRDRGRSGANVLTF
TGTGCCAGCAGCGGAAATCGGGACAGGGGGAGATCTGGGGCCAACGTCCTGACTTTC
>.|TRBV6-5|TRBJ1-2|.
CASSYSGGVYGYTF
TGTGCCAGCAGTTACTCGGGGGGTGTATATGGCTACACCTTC
>.|TRBV5-4|TRBJ2-6|.
CASSLGQPGANVLTF
TGTGCCAGCAGCTTGGGGCAGCCTGGGGCCAACGTCCTGACTTTC
>.|TRBV7-9|TRBJ2-5|.
CASSLGSRTQYF
TGTGCCAGCAGCTTAGGTAGCAGGACCCAGTACTTC
>.|TRBV5-1|TRBJ2-2|TRBD1
CASSFTGAGELFF
TGCGCCAGCAGCTTTACAGGGGCCGGGGAGCTGTTTTTT
>.|TRBV6-5|TRBJ2-2|.
CASSARPFAGELFF
TGTGCCAGCAGCGCTAGACCTTTCGCCGGGGAGCTGTTTTTT
>.|TRBV28|TRBJ1-5|TRBD1
CATNDPWDREDQPQHF
TGTGCCACAAACGATCCGTGGGACAGGGAAGATCAGCCCCAGCATTTT
>.|TRBV5-6|TRBJ2-7|TRBD2
CASSFTSGESYEQYF
TGTGCCAGCAGCTTCACTAGCGGGGAATCCTACGAGCAGTACTTC
>.|TRBV5-4|TRBJ2-6|.
CASSLTAHSGANVLTF
TGTGCCAGCAGCTTGACCGCCCACTCTGGGGCCAACGTCCTGACTTTC
>.|TRBV11-2|TRBJ2-1|TRBD1
CASSLDPGQGRFF
TGTGCCAGCAGCTTAGATCCGGGACAGGGTAGATTCTTC
>.|TRBV28|TRBJ2-7|.
CASVPPSPTTEQYF
TGTGCCAGCGTCCCCCCGTCTCCCACGACAGAGCAGTACTTC
>.|TRBV21-1|TRBJ2-5|.
CASRPRGRQGKETQYF
TGTGCCAGCAGACCAAGGGGCAGACAAGGAAAAGAGACCCAGTACTTC
>.|TRBV6-5|TRBJ1-5|TRBD1
CASSEGQGNQPQHF
TGTGCCAGCAGTGAAGGACAGGGCAATCAGCCCCAGCATTTT
>.|TRBV11-2|TRBJ2-7|.
CASSPSAGGLYEQYF
TGTGCCAGCAGCCCGTCGGCAGGAGGACTCTACGAGCAGTACTTC
>.|TRBV28|TRBJ2-7|TRBD1
CASSQRDREQYF
TGTGCCAGCAGTCAGCGGGACAGGGAACAGTACTTC
>.|TRBV7-3|TRBJ2-3|TRBD2
CASSLAGGRGTDTQYF
TGTGCCAGCAGCCTAGCCGGCGGGAGGGGCACAGATACGCAGTATTTT
>.|TRBV9|TRBJ2-3|.
CASSVGPEGLGTDTQYF
TGTGCCAGCAGCGTGGGGCCGGAGGGTCTGGGCACAGATACGCAGTATTTT
>once|TRBV6-1|TRBJ1-2|.
CASSEAGDDGYTF
TGTGCCAGCAGTGAGGCAGGGGACGATGGCTACACCTTC
>.|TRBV19|TRBJ2-1|.
CASSIGLFAVEQFF
TGTGCCAGTAGTATCGGACTATTTGCGGTTGAGCAGTTCTTC
>once|TRBV11-3|TRBJ2-3|TRBD2
CASSLQASGDTQYF
TGTGCCAGCAGCTTACAGGCTAGCGGGGATACGCAGTATTTT
>.|TRBV10-3|TRBJ2-2|.
CAISGPGELFF
TGTGCCATCAGTGGTCCCGGGGAGCTGTTTTTT
>.|TRBV18|TRBJ1-2|.
CASSLKLTGDGYTF
TGTGCCAGCTCACTGAAGCTGACGGGAGATGGCTACACCTTC
>.|TRBV29-1|TRBJ1-2|.
CSVEGAGWGGYTF
TGCAGCGTTGAAGGAGCGGGGTGGGGTGGCTACACCTTC
>.|TRBV4-1|TRBJ2-1|TRBD2
CASRGLADSNEQFF
TGCGCCAGCAGAGGACTAGCCGATAGCAATGAGCAGTTCTTC
>.|TRBV20-1|TRBJ2-1|TRBD1
CSAGQGNEQFF
TGCAGTGCTGGACAGGGCAATGAGCAGTTCTTC
>.|TRBV27|TRBJ2-5|.
CASSLWKGGETQYF
TGTGCCAGCAGCTTGTGGAAGGGCGGGGAGACCCAGTACTTC
>.|TRBV5-1|TRBJ1-2|TRBD1
CASSLAPTGTGEGGYTF
TGCGCCAGCAGCTTGGCCCCGACAGGGACAGGGGAGGGCGGCTACACCTTC
>once|TRBV10-3|TRBJ2-5|.
CAISELGHQETQYF
TGTGCCATCAGTGAGCTTGGACACCAAGAGACCCAGTACTTC
>few|TRBV6-1|TRBJ1-1|.
CASSEGAFF
TGTGCCAGCAGTGAAGGAGCTTTCTTT
>.|TRBV2|TRBJ1-1|.
CASSDQDGALGTEAFF
TGTGCCAGCAGCGACCAGGACGGGGCCTTAGGGACTGAAGCTTTCTTT
>.|TRBV18|TRBJ2-7|.
CASSPGAGSYEQYF
TGTGCCAGCTCACCGGGAGCGGGTTCCTACGAGCAGTACTTC
>.|TRBV6-5|TRBJ1-1|.
CASSSSGAGVKAFF
TGTGCCAGCAGTAGCTCAGGGGCGGGCGTGAAAGCTTTCTTT
>.|TRBV7-9|TRBJ1-2|.
CASSFLREGYGYTF
TGTGCCAGCAGCTTCCTCAGGGAAGGATATGGCTACACCTTC
>.|TRBV9|TRBJ1-1|TRBD1
CASSAGGGVQTEAFF
TGTGCCAGCAGTGCAGGGGGCGGCGTTCAAACTGAAGCTTTCTTT
>many|TRBV19|TRBJ2-7|.
CASSGTQTYEQYF
TGTGCCAGTAGTGGGACCCAGACCTACGAGCAGTACTTC
>.|TRBV11-1|TRBJ2-6|.
CASSLESSGAHVLTF
TGTGCCAGCAGCTTAGAAAGCTCTGGGGCCCACGTCCTGACTTTC
>.|TRBV19|TRBJ2-2|.
CASSNPNTGELFF
TGTGCCAGTAGTAACCCAAACACCGGGGAGCTGTTTTTT
>.|TRBV27|TRBJ2-2|.
CASSLSGGGGAGELFF
TGTGCCAGCAGTTTATCAGGGGGTGGGGGAGCCGGGGAGCTGTTTTTT
>.|TRBV5-5|TRBJ1-2|TRBD1
CASSLGQGVGGYTF
TGTGCCAGCAGCTTGGGCCAGGGGGTCGGCGGCTACACCTTC